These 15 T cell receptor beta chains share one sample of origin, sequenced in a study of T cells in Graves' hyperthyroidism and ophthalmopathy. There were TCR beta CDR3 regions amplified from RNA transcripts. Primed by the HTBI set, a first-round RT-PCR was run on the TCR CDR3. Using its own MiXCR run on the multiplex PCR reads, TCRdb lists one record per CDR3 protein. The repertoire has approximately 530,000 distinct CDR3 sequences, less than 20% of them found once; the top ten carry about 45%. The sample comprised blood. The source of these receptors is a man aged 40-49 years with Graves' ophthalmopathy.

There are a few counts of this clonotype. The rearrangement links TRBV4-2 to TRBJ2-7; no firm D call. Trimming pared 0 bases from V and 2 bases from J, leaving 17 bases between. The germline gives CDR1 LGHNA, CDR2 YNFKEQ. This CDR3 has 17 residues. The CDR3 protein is CASSQEGNMGSTYEQYF. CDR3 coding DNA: TGTGCCAGCAGCCAAGAAGGCAACATGGGATCCACCTACGAGCAGTACTTC.

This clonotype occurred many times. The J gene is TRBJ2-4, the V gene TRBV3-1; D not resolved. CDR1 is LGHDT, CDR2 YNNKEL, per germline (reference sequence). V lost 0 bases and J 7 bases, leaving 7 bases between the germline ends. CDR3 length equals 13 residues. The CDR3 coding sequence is TGTGCCAGCAGCCAAGATGGAGTGAACATTCAGTACTTC. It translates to CASSQDGVNIQYF. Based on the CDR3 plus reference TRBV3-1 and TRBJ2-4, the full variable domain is DTAVSQTPKYLVTQMGNDKSIKCEQNLGHDTMYWYKQDSKKFLKIMFSYNNKELIINETVPNRFSPKSPDKAHLNLHINSLELGDSAVYFCASSQDGVNIQYFGAGTRLSVL.

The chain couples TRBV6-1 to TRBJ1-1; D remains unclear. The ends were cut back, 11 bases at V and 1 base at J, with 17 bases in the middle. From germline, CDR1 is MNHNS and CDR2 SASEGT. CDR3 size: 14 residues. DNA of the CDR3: TGTGCCTGCCGAGGAGGCAGACAGAACACTGAAGCTTTCTTT. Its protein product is CACRGGRQNTEAFF.

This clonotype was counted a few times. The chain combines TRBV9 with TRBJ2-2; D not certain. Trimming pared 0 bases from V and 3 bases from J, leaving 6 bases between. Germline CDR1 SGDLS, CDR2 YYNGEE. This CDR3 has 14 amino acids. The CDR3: CASSVDQHTGELFF. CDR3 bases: TGTGCCAGCAGCGTAGATCAGCACACCGGGGAGCTGTTTTTT.

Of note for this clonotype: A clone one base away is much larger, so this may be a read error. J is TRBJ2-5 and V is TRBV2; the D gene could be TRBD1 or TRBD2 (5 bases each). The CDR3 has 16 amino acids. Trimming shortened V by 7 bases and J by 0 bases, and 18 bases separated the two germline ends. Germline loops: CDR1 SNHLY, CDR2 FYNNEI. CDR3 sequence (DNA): TGTGCCAGCATCCGGGGCAGGGAACGGTACCAAGAGACCCAGTACTTC. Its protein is CASIRGRERYQETQYF.

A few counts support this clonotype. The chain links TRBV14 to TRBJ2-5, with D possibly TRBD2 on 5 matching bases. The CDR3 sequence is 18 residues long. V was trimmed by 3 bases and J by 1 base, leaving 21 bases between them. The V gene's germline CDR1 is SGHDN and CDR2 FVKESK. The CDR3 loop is CASSHEPPPWSGQETQYF. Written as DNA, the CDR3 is TGTGCCAGCAGCCATGAACCTCCCCCGTGGAGCGGCCAAGAGACCCAGTACTTC. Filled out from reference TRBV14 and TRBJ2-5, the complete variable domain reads EAGVTQFPSHSVIEKGQTVTLRCDPISGHDNLYWYRRVMGKEIKFLLHFVKESKQDESGMPNNRFLAERTGGTYSTLKVQPAELEDSGVYFCASSHEPPPWSGQETQYFGPGTRLLVL.

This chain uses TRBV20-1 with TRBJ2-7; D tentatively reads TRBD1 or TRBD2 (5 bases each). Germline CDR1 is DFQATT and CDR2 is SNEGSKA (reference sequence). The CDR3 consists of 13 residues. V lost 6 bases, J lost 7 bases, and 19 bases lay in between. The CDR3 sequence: CSAAPGTVWEQYF. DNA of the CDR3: TGCAGTGCGGCCCCCGGGACGGTATGGGAGCAGTACTTC.

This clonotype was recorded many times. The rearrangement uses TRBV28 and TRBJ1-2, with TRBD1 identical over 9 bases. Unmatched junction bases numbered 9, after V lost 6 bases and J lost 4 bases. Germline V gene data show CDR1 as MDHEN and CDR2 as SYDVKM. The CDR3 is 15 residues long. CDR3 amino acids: CASSRQTGGSYGYTF. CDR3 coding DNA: TGTGCCAGCAGCCGACAGACAGGGGGATCCTATGGCTACACCTTC.

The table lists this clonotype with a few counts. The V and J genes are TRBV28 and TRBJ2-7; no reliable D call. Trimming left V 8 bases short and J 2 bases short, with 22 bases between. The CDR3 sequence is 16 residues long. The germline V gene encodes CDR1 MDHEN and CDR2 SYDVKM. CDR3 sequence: CASFPRLRRATYEQYF. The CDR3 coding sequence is TGTGCCAGCTTCCCGCGACTGCGACGTGCTACCTACGAGCAGTACTTC.

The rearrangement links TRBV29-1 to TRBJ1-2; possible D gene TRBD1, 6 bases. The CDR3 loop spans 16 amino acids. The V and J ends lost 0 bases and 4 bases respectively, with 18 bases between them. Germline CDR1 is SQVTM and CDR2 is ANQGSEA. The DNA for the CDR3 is TGCAGCGTTGAAGAAGGGGGAACAGGGATCGGCTATGGCTACACCTTC. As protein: CSVEEGGTGIGYGYTF.

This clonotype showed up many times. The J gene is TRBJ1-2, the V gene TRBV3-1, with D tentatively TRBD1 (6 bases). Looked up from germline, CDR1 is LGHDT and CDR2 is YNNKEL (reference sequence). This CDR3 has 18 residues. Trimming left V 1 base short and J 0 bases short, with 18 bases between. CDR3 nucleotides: TGTGCCAGCAGCCAAGGGGGCCCCAGGGGAGTTGCTAACTATGGCTACACCTTC. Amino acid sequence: CASSQGGPRGVANYGYTF.

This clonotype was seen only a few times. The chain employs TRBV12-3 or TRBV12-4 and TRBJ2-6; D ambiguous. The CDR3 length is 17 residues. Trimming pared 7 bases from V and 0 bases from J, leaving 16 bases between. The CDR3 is CASTLRATTSGANVLTF. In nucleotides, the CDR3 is TGTGCCAGCACGTTAAGGGCGACCACCTCTGGGGCCAACGTCCTGACTTTC.

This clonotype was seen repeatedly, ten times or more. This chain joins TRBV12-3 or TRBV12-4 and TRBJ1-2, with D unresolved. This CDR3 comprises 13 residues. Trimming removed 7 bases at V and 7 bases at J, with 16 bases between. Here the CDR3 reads CASTLEPTPGYTF. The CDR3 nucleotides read TGTGCCAGCACCCTCGAACCCACCCCTGGCTACACCTTC.

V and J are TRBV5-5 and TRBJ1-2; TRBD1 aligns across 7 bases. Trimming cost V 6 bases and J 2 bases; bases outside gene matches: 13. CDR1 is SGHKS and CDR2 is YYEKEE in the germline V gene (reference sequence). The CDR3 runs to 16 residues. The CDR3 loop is CASTDLRQGPNYGYTF. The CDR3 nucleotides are TGTGCCAGCACCGATCTACGACAGGGCCCAAACTATGGCTACACCTTC.

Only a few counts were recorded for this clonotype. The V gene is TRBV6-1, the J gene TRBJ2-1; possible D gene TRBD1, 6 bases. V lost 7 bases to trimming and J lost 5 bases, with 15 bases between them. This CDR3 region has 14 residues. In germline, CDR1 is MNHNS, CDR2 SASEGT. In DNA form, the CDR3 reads TGTGCCAGCAACACCGGCAGGGGTGACAATGAGCAGTTCTTC. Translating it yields CASNTGRGDNEQFF.